The clone carrying this T cell receptor beta chain was detected only a few times. V lost 4 bases to trimming and J lost 8 bases, with 17 bases between them. The CDR3 spans 15 residues. Germline CDR1 and CDR2: KGHDR and SFDVKD. The data derive from a study of blood T cells in healthy people across ages. Alongside a J-beta primer mix, a sample-barcoded 5' primer served in a second PCR lasting about 7 to 12 cycles. TCRdb re-analysed the 5' RACE reads in MiXCR, keeping a single row per CDR3 protein. The sample lists 540,000 or so distinct CDR3 sequences, approximately 27% occurring once. The source is a woman between 70 and 85 years old in good health. The chain recombines TRBV24-1 with TRBJ2-4, with a possible D match to TRBD1 (6 bases). The sequenced sample consisted of blood. The CDR3 nucleotides read TGTGCCACCAGTGAGAGGCTTACAGGGTGGGACATTCAGTACTTC. It encodes CATSERLTGWDIQYF.